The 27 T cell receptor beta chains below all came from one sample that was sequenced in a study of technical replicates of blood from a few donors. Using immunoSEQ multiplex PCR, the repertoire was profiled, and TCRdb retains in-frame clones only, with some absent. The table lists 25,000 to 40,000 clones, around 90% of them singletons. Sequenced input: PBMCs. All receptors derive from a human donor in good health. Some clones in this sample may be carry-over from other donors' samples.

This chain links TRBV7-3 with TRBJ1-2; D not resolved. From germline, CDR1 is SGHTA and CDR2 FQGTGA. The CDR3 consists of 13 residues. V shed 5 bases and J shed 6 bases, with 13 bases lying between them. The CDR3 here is CASSPQGGNGYTF. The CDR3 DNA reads TGTGCCAGCAGCCCCCAAGGCGGGAATGGCTACACCTTC.

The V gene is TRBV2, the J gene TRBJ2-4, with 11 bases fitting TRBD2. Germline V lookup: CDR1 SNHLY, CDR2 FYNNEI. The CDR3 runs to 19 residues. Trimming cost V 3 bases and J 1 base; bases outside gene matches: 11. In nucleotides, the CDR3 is TGTGCCAGCAGTGACGCCGGCGCTAGCGGGGGGAAGGCCAAAAACATTCAGTACTTC. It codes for CASSDAGASGGKAKNIQYF.

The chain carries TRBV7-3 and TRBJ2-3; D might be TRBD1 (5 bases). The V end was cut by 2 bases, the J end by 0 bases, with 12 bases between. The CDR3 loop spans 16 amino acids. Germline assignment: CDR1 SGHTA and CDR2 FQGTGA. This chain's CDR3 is CASSLRSRASTDTQYF. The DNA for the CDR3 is TGTGCCAGCAGCTTACGTAGCAGGGCTAGCACAGATACGCAGTATTTT. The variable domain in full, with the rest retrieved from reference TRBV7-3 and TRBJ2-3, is GAGVSQTPSNKVTEKGKYVELRCDPISGHTALYWYRQSLGQGPEFLIYFQGTGAADDSGLPNDRFFAVRPEGSVSTLKIQRTERGDSAVYLCASSLRSRASTDTQYFGPGTRLTVL.

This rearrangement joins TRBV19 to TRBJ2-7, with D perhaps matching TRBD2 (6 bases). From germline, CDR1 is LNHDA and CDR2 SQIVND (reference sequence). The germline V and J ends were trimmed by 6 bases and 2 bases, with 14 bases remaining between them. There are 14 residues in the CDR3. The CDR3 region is CASSWGLSAYEQYF. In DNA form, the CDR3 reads TGTGCCAGTAGCTGGGGACTGAGTGCCTACGAGCAGTACTTC. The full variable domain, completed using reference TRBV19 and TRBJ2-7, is DGGITQSPKYLFRKEGQNVTLSCEQNLNHDAMYWYRQDPGQGLRLIYYSQIVNDFQKGDIAEGYSVSREKKESFPLTVTSAQKNPTAFYLCASSWGLSAYEQYFGPGTRLTVT.

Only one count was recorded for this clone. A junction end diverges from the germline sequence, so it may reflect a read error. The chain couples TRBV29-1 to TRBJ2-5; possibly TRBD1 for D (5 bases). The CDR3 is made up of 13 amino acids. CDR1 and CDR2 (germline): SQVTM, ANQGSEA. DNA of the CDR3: TGCAGCGTTGAGCAGGACAACCAAGGGACCCAGTACTTC. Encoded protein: CSVEQDNQGTQYF.

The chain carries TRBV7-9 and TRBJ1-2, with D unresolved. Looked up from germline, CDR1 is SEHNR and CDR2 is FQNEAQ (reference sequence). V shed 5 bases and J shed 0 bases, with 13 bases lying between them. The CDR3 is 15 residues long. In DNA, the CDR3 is TGTGCCAGCAGCCCCGGTCGGGTCCCTAACTATGGCTACACCTTC. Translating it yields CASSPGRVPNYGYTF.

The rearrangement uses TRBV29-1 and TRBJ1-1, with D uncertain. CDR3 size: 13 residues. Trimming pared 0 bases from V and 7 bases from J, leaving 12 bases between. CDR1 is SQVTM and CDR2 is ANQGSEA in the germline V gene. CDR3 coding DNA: TGCAGCGTTGAAGAATGGATAGCCCGTGAAGCTTTCTTT. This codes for CSVEEWIAREAFF.

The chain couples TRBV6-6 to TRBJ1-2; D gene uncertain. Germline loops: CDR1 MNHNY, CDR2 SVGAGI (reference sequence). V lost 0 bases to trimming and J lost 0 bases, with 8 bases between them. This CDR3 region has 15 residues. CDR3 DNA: TGTGCCAGCAGTTACTCAGATTTAGCTAACTATGGCTACACCTTC. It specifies CASSYSDLANYGYTF.

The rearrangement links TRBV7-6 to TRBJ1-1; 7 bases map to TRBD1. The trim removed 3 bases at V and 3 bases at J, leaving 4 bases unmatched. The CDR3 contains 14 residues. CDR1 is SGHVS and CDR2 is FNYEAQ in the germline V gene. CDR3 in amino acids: CASSLGRGDTEAFF. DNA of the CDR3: TGTGCCAGCAGCTTGGGCAGGGGGGACACTGAAGCTTTCTTT.

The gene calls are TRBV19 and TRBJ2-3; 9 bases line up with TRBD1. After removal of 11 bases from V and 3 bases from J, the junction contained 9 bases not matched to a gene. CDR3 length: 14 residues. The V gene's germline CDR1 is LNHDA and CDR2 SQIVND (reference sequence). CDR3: CAAKGQGLTDTQYF. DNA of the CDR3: TGTGCCGCAAAGGGACAGGGATTAACAGATACGCAGTATTTT.

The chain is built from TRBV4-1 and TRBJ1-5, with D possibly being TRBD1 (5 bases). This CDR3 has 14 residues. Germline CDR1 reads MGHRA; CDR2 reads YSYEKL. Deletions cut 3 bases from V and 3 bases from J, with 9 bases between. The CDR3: CASSHVDNNQPQHF. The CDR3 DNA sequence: TGCGCCAGCAGCCACGTGGACAACAATCAGCCCCAGCATTTT.

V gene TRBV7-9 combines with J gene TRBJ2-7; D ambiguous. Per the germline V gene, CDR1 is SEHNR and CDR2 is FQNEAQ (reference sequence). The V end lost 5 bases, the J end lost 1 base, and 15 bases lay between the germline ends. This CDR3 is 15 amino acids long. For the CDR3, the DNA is TGTGCCAGCAGCCTTACCAGGCCGACGTCCTACGAGCAGTACTTC. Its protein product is CASSLTRPTSYEQYF.

CDR3 nucleotides: TGCGCCAGCAGCCAAGGACTAGTATTCAGCAATGAGCAGTTCTTC. Encoded protein: CASSQGLVFSNEQFF. The chain uses TRBV4-3 and TRBJ2-1; a possible D gene is TRBD2 (6 bases). This CDR3 is built from 15 residues. Per germline, CDR1 LGHNA and CDR2 YSLEER. The V end was cut by 1 base, the J end by 6 bases, with 13 bases between.

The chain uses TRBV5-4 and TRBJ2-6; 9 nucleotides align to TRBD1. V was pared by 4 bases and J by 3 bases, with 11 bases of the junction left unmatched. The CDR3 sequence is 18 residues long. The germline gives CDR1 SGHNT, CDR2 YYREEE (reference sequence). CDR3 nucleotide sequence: TGTGCCAGCAGCAAACCGGGACAGGGTATGAGTGGGGCCAACGTCCTGACTTTC. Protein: CASSKPGQGMSGANVLTF.

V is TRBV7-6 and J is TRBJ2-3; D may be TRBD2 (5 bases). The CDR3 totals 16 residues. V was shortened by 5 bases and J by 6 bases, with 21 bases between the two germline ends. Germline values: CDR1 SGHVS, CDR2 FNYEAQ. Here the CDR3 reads CASSTSFLLAGDTQYF. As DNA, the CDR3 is TGTGCCAGCAGCACAAGTTTCCTTCTAGCCGGGGATACGCAGTATTTT. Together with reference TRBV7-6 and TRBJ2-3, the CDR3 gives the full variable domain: GAGVSQSPRYKVTKRGQDVALRCDPISGHVSLYWYRQALGQGPEFLTYFNYEAQQDKSGLPNDRFSAERPEGSISTLTIQRTEQRDSAMYRCASSTSFLLAGDTQYFGPGTRLTVL.

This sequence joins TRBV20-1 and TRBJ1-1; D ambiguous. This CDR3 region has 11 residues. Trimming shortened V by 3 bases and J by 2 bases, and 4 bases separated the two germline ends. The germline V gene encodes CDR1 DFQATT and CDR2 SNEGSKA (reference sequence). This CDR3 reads CSASGNTEAFF. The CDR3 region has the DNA TGCAGTGCTAGCGGTAACACTGAAGCTTTCTTT.

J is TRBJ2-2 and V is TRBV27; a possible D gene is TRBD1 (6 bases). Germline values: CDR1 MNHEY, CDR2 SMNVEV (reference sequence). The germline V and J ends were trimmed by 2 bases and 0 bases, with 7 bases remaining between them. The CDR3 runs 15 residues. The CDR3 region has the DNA TGTGCCAGCAGTTTAGGACAGACGAACACCGGGGAGCTGTTTTTT. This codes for CASSLGQTNTGELFF.

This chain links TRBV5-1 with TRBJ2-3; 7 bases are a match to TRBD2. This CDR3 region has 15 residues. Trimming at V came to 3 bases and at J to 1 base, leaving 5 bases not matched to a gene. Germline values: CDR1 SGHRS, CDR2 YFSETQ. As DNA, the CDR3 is TGCGCCAGCAGCTCGACTAGCAGTGGCACAGATACGCAGTATTTT. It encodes CASSSTSSGTDTQYF.

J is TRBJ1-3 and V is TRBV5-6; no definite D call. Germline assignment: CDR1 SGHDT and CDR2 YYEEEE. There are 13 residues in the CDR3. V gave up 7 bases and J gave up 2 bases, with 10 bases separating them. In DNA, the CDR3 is TGTGCCAGCCTTAGACATCCTGGAAACACCATATATTTT. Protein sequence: CASLRHPGNTIYF.

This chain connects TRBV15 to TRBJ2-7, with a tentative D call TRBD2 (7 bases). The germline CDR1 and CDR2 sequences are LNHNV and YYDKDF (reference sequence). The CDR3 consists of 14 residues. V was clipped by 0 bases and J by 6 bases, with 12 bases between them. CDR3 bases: TGTGCCACCAGCAGAGATGGGGGGGCGGGCGAGCAGTACTTC. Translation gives CATSRDGGAGEQYF.

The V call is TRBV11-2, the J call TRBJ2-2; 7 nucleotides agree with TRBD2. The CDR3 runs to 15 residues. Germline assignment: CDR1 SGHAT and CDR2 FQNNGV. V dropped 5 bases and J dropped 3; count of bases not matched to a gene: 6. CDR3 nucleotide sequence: TGTGCCAGCAGCAACCGACTAGCCGACACCGGGGAGCTGTTTTTT. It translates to CASSNRLADTGELFF.

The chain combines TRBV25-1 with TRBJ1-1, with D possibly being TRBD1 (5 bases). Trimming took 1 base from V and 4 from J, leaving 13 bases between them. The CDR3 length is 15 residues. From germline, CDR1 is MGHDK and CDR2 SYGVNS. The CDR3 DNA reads TGTGCCAGCAGTGAATCGGCTCAGGGAGGCACTGAAGCTTTCTTT. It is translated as CASSESAQGGTEAFF. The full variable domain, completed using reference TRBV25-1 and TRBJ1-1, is EADIYQTPRYLVIGTGKKITLECSQTMGHDKMYWYQQDPGMELHLIHYSYGVNSTEKGDLSSESTVSRIRTEHFPLTLESARPSHTSQYLCASSESAQGGTEAFFGQGTRLTVV.

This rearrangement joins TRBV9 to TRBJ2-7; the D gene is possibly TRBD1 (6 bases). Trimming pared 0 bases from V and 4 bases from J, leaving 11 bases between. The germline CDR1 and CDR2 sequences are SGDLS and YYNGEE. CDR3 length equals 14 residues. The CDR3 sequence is CASSVGLQGYEQYF. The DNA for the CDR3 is TGTGCCAGCAGCGTAGGGCTGCAGGGGTACGAGCAGTACTTC.

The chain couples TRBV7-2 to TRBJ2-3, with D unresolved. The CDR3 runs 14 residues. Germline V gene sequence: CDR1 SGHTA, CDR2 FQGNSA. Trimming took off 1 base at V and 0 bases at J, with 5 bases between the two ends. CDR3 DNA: TGTGCCAGCAGCTTAGTCGGGAGCACAGATACGCAGTATTTT. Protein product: CASSLVGSTDTQYF. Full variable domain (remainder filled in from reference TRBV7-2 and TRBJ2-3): GAGVSQSPSNKVTEKGKDVELRCDPISGHTALYWYRQSLGQGLEFLIYFQGNSAPDKSGLPSDRFSAERTGGSVSTLTIQRTQQEDSAVYLCASSLVGSTDTQYFGPGTRLTVL.

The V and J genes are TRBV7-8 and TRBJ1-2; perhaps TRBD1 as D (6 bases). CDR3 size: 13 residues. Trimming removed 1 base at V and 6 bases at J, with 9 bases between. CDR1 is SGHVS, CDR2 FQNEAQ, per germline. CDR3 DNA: TGTGCCAGCAGCTTAGACAGGGCGGATGGCTACACCTTC. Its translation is CASSLDRADGYTF.

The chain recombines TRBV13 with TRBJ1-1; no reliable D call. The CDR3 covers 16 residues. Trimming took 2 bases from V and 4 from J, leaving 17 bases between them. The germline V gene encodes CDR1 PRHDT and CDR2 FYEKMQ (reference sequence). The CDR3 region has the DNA TGTGCCAGCAGCTTAAGATTGGCACCCGAGGGCACTGAAGCTTTCTTT. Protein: CASSLRLAPEGTEAFF.

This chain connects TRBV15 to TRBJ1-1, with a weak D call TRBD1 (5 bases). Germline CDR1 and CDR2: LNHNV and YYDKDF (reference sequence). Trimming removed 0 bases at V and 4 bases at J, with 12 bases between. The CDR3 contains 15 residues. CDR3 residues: CATSREFPGPTEAFF. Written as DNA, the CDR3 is TGTGCCACCAGCAGAGAATTTCCAGGGCCCACTGAAGCTTTCTTT.